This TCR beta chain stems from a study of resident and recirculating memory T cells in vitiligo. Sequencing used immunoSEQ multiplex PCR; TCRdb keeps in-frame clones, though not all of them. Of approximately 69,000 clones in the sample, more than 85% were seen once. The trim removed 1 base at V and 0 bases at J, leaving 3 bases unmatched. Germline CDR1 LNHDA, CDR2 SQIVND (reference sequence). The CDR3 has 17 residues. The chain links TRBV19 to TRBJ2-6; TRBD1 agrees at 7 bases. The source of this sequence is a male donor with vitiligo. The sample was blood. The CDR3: CASSIGTGFSGANVLTF. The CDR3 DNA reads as TGTGCCAGTAGTATAGGGACAGGATTCTCTGGGGCCAACGTCCTGACTTTC.